The clone carrying this T cell receptor (beta chain) was counted between two and nine times. The antigen is undetermined. This may be a read error: a much more frequent sequence differs by one nucleotide. This entry comes from a study of metastatic and nonmetastatic thyroid tumors. Overall study findings and caveats: Reports indicated that malignant thyroid tumors showed significantly higher TCR beta diversity than benign nodules did, in blood and tumor.

Ahead of thyroid surgery, no patient had received treatment of any kind. TCRdb ran MiXCR on the PCR reads. The table includes about 48,000 clones, roughly a fifth detected once. Germline V gene data show CDR1 as SGHVS and CDR2 as FQNEAQ. The CDR3 runs to 12 residues. The sample consisted of blood. The V call is TRBV7-8, the J call TRBJ2-7, with D tentatively TRBD1 (5 bases). The receptor was isolated from a male donor with papillary thyroid cancer or a benign thyroid nodule (not recorded which). Some clones in this sample may be carry-over from other donors' samples. CDR3 bases: TGTGCCAGCATCTTAGGGGTACACGAGCAGTACTTC. This translates into CASILGVHEQYF.